The clone carrying this T cell receptor (beta chain) was recorded at least ten times. As yet, its antigen is unknown. This specimen comes from a study of response to subunit inactivated influenza vaccine. General study points: It was the authors' suggestion that each seasonal influenza vaccination recruits few new T cells.

TCRdb re-derived calls from the RT-PCR reads in MiXCR, one entry per CDR3 protein. Among under 850,000 distinct CDR3 sequences listed, under 20% were seen once. Looked up from germline, CDR1 is DFQATT and CDR2 is SNEGSKA (reference sequence). V lost 0 bases, J lost 6 bases, and 11 bases lay in between. CDR3 length: 14 amino acids. The specimen comprised PBMCs from blood, sampled approximately 5 days after vaccination. The V gene is TRBV20-1, the J gene TRBJ2-2; a weak D match, TRBD1 (5 bases). The receptor's source is a man aged 50 to 60 who received an inactivated influenza vaccine. CDR3 amino acids: CSAREAGKAGELFF. CDR3 nucleotide sequence: TGCAGTGCTAGAGAGGCAGGGAAGGCCGGGGAGCTGTTTTTT.